A single sample is the source of the 25 T cell receptor beta chains below, sequenced in a study of T cell changes during pregnancy in multiple sclerosis. This table comes from immunoSEQ multiplex PCR, and its TCRdb copy is limited to in-frame clones, with some not included. The sample has 35,000 to 45,000 clones, roughly 90% seen once. The starting material was CD8+ T cells from peripheral blood mononuclear cells, obtained in the first trimester of pregnancy. The source is a female donor with multiple sclerosis, enrolled in a pregnancy study.

J is TRBJ2-7 and V is TRBV9, with 8 positions matching TRBD2. V dropped 7 bases and J dropped 4; count of bases not matched to a gene: 4. Per the germline V gene, CDR1 is SGDLS and CDR2 is YYNGEE. This CDR3 spans 12 amino acids. The CDR3 reads CASGAGGYEQYF. DNA of the CDR3: TGTGCCAGCGGGGCGGGGGGATACGAGCAGTACTTC.

This chain joins TRBV10-3 and TRBJ1-1; TRBD1 might be the D (6 bases). The CDR3 length is 13 residues. CDR1 and CDR2 (germline): ENHRY, SYGVKD. Deletions cut 4 bases from V and 7 bases from J, with 13 bases between. CDR3 in DNA: TGTGCCATCAGTGGAGGGGGGGGGAATGAAGCTTTCTTT. Translating gives CAISGGGGNEAFF.

This clone was observed a single time. The chain carries TRBV4-3 and TRBJ2-7, with TRBD1 identical over 11 bases. This CDR3 region has 15 residues. Unmatched junction bases numbered 1, after V lost 1 base and J lost 2 bases. Germline V CDR1 and CDR2: LGHNA, YSLEER. CDR3 protein: CASSQGTGGPYEQYF. CDR3 sequence (DNA): TGCGCCAGCAGCCAAGGGACAGGGGGCCCCTACGAGCAGTACTTC.

This rearrangement joins TRBV4-1 to TRBJ1-5; D gene unclear. CDR3 size: 14 residues. Germline values: CDR1 MGHRA, CDR2 YSYEKL. V lost 1 base and J lost 0, with 4 bases in between. This chain's CDR3 is CASSQGNSNQPQHF. CDR3 coding DNA: TGCGCCAGCAGCCAAGGTAATAGCAATCAGCCCCAGCATTTT.

The rearrangement joins TRBV5-4 to TRBJ1-2; D is undetermined. The germline V gene encodes CDR1 SGHNT and CDR2 YYREEE (reference sequence). The V and J ends lost 0 bases and 3 bases respectively, with 9 bases between them. CDR3 length: 14 amino acids. The CDR3 DNA follows: TGTGCCAGCAGCTTGGCCGGGGAAGACTATGGCTACACCTTC. This sequence encodes CASSLAGEDYGYTF.

The J gene is TRBJ2-1, the V gene TRBV9; tentative D call: TRBD1 (5 bases). This CDR3 spans 15 amino acids. The germline V gene encodes CDR1 SGDLS and CDR2 YYNGEE. V shed 0 bases and J shed 2 bases, with 9 bases lying between them. CDR3 sequence (DNA): TGTGCCAGCAGCGTAGAGGGGTACCCCTACAATGAGCAGTTCTTC. Its protein product is CASSVEGYPYNEQFF.

The chain uses TRBV5-6 and TRBJ1-5; D not resolved. Trimming removed 0 bases at V and 3 bases at J, with 10 bases between. Germline V lookup: CDR1 SGHDT, CDR2 YYEEEE. This CDR3 contains 15 residues. The CDR3 is CASSLGFGVNQPQHF. For the CDR3, the DNA is TGTGCCAGCAGCTTGGGGTTCGGGGTCAATCAGCCCCAGCATTTT.

The chain joins TRBV5-6 to TRBJ1-1; 8 nucleotides agree with TRBD1. The J segment lost 3 bases and the V segment lost 6 bases, leaving 4 bases of the junction unmatched. This CDR3 is built from 13 residues. Germline V gene sequence: CDR1 SGHDT, CDR2 YYEEEE. CDR3 region: CASTQGGYTEAFF. Written as DNA, the CDR3 is TGTGCCAGCACACAGGGGGGGTACACTGAAGCTTTCTTT.

This rearrangement joins TRBV27 to TRBJ2-7; possible D gene TRBD1, 5 bases. This CDR3 contains 12 residues. CDR1 is MNHEY and CDR2 is SMNVEV in the germline V gene (reference sequence). Trimming took off 6 bases at V and 4 bases at J, with 10 bases between the two ends. The CDR3 DNA is TGTGCCAGCAGCCAAAGGGGTTACGAGCAGTACTTC. It specifies CASSQRGYEQYF.

The chain joins TRBV30 to TRBJ2-5; TRBD2 matches at 7 bases. The germline CDR1 and CDR2 sequences are GTSNPN and SVGIG (reference sequence). The ends lost 3 bases at V and 5 bases at J; junction bases unmatched: 9. The CDR3 is 14 residues long. In nucleotides, the CDR3 is TGTGCCTGGAGCCCCGGGGGGTTAGGGGAGACCCAGTACTTC. This sequence encodes CAWSPGGLGETQYF.

V is TRBV6-5 and J is TRBJ2-2, with TRBD2 matching 12 bases. Germline lookup yields CDR1 MNHEY and CDR2 SVGAGI. The CDR3 covers 16 residues. Germline trimming cut 4 bases from V and 4 bases from J; bases unmatched to any gene: 4. CDR3 coding DNA: TGTGCCAGCAGTTCGTCTAGCGGGGGGGCCACCGGGGAGCTGTTTTTT. It specifies CASSSSSGGATGELFF.

V gene TRBV6-4 combines with J gene TRBJ2-2; perhaps TRBD1 as D (6 bases). This CDR3 is 14 amino acids long. V was cut by 6 bases and J by 3 bases, with 11 bases left in between. CDR1 and CDR2 from the germline V gene are MRHNA and SNTAGT. CDR3 nucleotides: TGTGCCAGCAGAACAGGGAGAGACACCGGGGAGCTGTTTTTT. As protein: CASRTGRDTGELFF.

The chain combines TRBV6-1 with TRBJ1-1; the D is unclear. The germline V and J ends were trimmed by 6 bases and 0 bases, with 8 bases remaining between them. CDR1 and CDR2 from the germline V gene are MNHNS and SASEGT. The CDR3 has 13 residues. The CDR3 DNA reads TGTGCCAGCAGGAGTAGTTTGAACACTGAAGCTTTCTTT. Translating gives CASRSSLNTEAFF.

The chain joins TRBV4-2 to TRBJ2-7, with 8 bases lining up with TRBD2. The CDR3 runs 15 residues. Per the germline V gene, CDR1 is LGHNA and CDR2 is YNFKEQ. J was trimmed by 2 bases and V by 2 bases; bases with no gene match: 5. The CDR3 DNA reads TGTGCCAGCAGCCAACTGTCGGGGGGGACCTACGAGCAGTACTTC. This encodes CASSQLSGGTYEQYF.

The chain uses TRBV11-2 and TRBJ1-1, with D possibly being TRBD1 (6 bases). The CDR3 extends over 16 amino acids. V dropped 5 bases and J dropped 11 bases, with 27 bases sitting between them. CDR1 is SGHAT and CDR2 is FQNNGV in the germline V gene. CDR3 loop: CASSPGQTSSAMGAFF. The CDR3 nucleotides are TGTGCCAGCAGCCCAGGACAGACTTCTTCAGCCATGGGGGCTTTCTTT. The full variable domain, with the rest looked up from reference TRBV11-2 and TRBJ1-1, is EAGVAQSPRYKIIEKRQSVAFWCNPISGHATLYWYQQILGQGPKLLIQFQNNGVVDDSQLPKDRFSAERLKGVDSTLKIQPAKLEDSAVYLCASSPGQTSSAMGAFFGQGTRLTVV.

In this sample, this clone turned up a few times. This rearrangement joins TRBV15 to TRBJ2-1; D might be TRBD2 (6 bases). Per the germline V gene, CDR1 is LNHNV and CDR2 is YYDKDF (reference sequence). The V end was cut by 6 bases, the J end by 4 bases, with 16 bases between. The CDR3 spans 15 residues. The CDR3 region is CATSAPGTSYNEQFF. The CDR3 DNA reads as TGTGCCACCAGTGCCCCCGGGACTTCTTACAATGAGCAGTTCTTC.

The rearrangement joins TRBV27 to TRBJ2-3, with D possibly being TRBD2 (7 bases). This CDR3 contains 14 residues. Trimming cost V 7 bases and J 0 bases, with 11 bases left between them. Germline V gives CDR1 MNHEY, CDR2 SMNVEV (reference sequence). DNA of the CDR3: TGTGCCAGCACACCGGGGGGCAGCACAGATACGCAGTATTTT. This translates into CASTPGGSTDTQYF.

In its sample, this clone was seen many times. The gene calls are TRBV7-8 and TRBJ2-1; D remains unclear. Trimming cost V 1 base and J 8 bases, with 12 bases left between them. The CDR3 covers 14 residues. CDR1 is SGHVS, CDR2 FQNEAQ, per germline. The CDR3 reads CASSLGLGVHEQFF. In DNA form, the CDR3 reads TGTGCCAGCAGCTTAGGGCTAGGAGTACATGAGCAGTTCTTC.

This chain connects TRBV4-1 to TRBJ1-1; D is perhaps TRBD1 (5 bases). From germline, CDR1 is MGHRA and CDR2 YSYEKL. There are 15 residues in the CDR3. V was trimmed by 0 bases and J by 3 bases, leaving 11 bases between them. CDR3 coding DNA: TGCGCCAGCAGCCAAGATCGAGGCAGGGACACTGAAGCTTTCTTT. This gives the protein CASSQDRGRDTEAFF.

CDR3 sequence: CASSPATDTQYF. The DNA of the CDR3 is TGTGCCAGCAGCCCCGCGACAGATACGCAGTATTTT. The chain carries TRBV5-5 and TRBJ2-3, with D hard to call. Per the germline V gene, CDR1 is SGHKS and CDR2 is YYEKEE (reference sequence). CDR3 length: 12 residues. The ends were cut back, 4 bases at V and 3 bases at J, with 6 bases in the middle.

This rearrangement joins TRBV25-1 to TRBJ2-2, with D tentatively TRBD2 (6 bases). The CDR3 runs to 15 residues. V was cut by 4 bases and J by 6 bases, with 15 bases left in between. CDR1 and CDR2 from the germline V gene are MGHDK and SYGVNS. The CDR3, as DNA: TGTGCCAGCAGTGGGAGGGCAGGGTTGGCCGGGGAGCTGTTTTTT. This sequence encodes CASSGRAGLAGELFF. The full variable domain, its missing parts supplied by reference TRBV25-1 and TRBJ2-2, is EADIYQTPRYLVIGTGKKITLECSQTMGHDKMYWYQQDPGMELHLIHYSYGVNSTEKGDLSSESTVSRIRTEHFPLTLESARPSHTSQYLCASSGRAGLAGELFFGEGSRLTVL.

V is TRBV5-6 and J is TRBJ1-1; D is possibly TRBD1 (5 bases). Trimming cost V 7 bases and J 1 base, with 8 bases left between them. This CDR3 comprises 12 residues. CDR1 and CDR2 (germline): SGHDT, YYEEEE. CDR3 sequence: CASGRGNTEAFF. The CDR3 DNA follows: TGTGCCAGCGGTAGGGGGAACACTGAAGCTTTCTTT.

This clone was detected a few times. V and J are TRBV6-4 and TRBJ2-3, with a weak D call TRBD2 (6 bases). CDR3 length: 16 amino acids. V dropped 0 bases and J dropped 3 bases, with 13 bases sitting between them. Germline V gene lookup returns CDR1 MRHNA and CDR2 SNTAGT. CDR3 in DNA: TGTGCCAGCAGTGACTCTCCGGGCGGGGAGACAGATACGCAGTATTTT. It codes for CASSDSPGGETDTQYF.

V and J are TRBV9 and TRBJ2-1, with D possibly being TRBD1 (6 bases). This CDR3 has 13 amino acids. V shed 6 bases and J shed 9 bases, with 16 bases lying between them. Germline V gene sequence: CDR1 SGDLS, CDR2 YYNGEE. CDR3 protein: CASMGDTWGEQFF. Written as DNA, the CDR3 is TGTGCCAGCATGGGGGACACATGGGGTGAGCAGTTCTTC.

This CDR3 is CASSASTGGYTEAFF. DNA of the CDR3: TGTGCCAGCAGCGCGTCGACAGGGGGGTATACTGAAGCTTTCTTT. V gene TRBV7-9 combines with J gene TRBJ1-1; TRBD1 aligns across 9 bases. CDR1 is SEHNR, CDR2 FQNEAQ, per germline (reference sequence). The CDR3 totals 15 residues. The V segment lost 5 bases and the J segment 5 bases; nucleotides outside the gene matches: 9.